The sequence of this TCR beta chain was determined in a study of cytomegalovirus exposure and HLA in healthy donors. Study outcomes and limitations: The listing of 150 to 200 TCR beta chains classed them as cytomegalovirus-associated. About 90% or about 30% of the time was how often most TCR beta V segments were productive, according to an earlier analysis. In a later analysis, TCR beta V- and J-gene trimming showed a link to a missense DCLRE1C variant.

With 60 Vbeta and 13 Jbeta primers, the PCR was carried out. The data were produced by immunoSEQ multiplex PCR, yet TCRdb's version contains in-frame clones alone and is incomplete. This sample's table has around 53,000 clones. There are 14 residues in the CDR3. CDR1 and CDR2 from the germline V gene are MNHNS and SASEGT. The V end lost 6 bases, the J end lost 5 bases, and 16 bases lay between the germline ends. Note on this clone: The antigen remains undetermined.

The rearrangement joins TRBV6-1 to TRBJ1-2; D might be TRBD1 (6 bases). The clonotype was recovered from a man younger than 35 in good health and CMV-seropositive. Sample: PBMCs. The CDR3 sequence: CASSPVRGGYGYTF. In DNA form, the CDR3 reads TGTGCCAGCAGCCCTGTCAGGGGTGGGTATGGCTACACCTTC.